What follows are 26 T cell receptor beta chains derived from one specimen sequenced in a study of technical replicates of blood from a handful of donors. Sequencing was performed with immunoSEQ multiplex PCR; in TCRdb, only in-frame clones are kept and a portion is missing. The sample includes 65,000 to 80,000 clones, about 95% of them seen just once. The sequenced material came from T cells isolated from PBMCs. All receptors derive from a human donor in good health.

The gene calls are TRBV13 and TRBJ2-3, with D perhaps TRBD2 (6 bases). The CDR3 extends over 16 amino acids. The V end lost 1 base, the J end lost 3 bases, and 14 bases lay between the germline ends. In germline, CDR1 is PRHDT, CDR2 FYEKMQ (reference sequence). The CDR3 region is CASSLVHGGSTDTQYF. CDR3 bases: TGTGCCAGCAGCTTAGTCCATGGAGGGTCGACAGATACGCAGTATTTT.

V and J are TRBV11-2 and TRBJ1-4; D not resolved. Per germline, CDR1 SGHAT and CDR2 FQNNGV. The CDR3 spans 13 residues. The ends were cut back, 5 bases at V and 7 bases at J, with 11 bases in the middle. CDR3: CASSPIIGEKLFF. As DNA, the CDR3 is TGTGCCAGCAGCCCCATTATCGGTGAAAAACTGTTTTTT.

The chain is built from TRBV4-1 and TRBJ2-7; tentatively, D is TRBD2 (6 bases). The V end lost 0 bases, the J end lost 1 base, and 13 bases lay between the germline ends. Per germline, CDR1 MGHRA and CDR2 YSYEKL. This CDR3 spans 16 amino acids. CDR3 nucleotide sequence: TGCGCCAGCAGCCAAGATAGCCAGGGAGGTTCCTACGAGCAGTACTTC. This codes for CASSQDSQGGSYEQYF.

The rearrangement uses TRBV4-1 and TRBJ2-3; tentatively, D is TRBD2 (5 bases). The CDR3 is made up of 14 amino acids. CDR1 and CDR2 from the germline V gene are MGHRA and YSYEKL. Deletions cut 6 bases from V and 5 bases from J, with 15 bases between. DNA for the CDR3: TGCGCCAGCAGTCAGCGGCCATCTGGAGATACGCAGTATTTT. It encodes CASSQRPSGDTQYF.

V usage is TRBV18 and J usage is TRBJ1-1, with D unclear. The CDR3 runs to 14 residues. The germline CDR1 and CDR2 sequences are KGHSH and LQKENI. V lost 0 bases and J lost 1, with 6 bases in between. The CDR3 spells CASSPPATNTEAFF. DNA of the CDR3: TGTGCCAGCTCACCACCAGCTACGAACACTGAAGCTTTCTTT.

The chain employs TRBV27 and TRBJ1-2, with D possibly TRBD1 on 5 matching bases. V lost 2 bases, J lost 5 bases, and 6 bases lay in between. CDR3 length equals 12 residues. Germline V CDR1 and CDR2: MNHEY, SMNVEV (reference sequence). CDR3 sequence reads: CASSLQGYGYTF. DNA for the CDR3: TGTGCCAGCAGTTTACAGGGTTATGGCTACACCTTC.

The CDR3 sequence: CAISGGQSRAKGDTQYF. CDR3 bases: TGTGCCATCAGTGGCGGACAGTCTCGGGCCAAAGGGGATACGCAGTATTTT. This chain uses TRBV10-3 with TRBJ2-3; perhaps TRBD1 as D (6 bases). V was shortened by 4 bases and J by 6 bases, with 23 bases between the two germline ends. Per the germline V gene, CDR1 is ENHRY and CDR2 is SYGVKD. The CDR3 is 17 residues long.

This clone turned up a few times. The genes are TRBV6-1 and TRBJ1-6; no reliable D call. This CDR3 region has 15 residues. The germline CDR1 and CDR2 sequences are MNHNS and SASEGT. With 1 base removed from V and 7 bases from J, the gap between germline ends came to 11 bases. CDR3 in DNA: TGTGCCAGCAGTGAAGGAGAGGGCGAGAATTCACCCCTCCACTTT. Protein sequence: CASSEGEGENSPLHF.

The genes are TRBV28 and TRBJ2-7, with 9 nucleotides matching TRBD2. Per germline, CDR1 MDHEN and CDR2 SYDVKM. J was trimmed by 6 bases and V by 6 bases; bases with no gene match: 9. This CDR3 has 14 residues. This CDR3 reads CASSPVAGGSEQYF. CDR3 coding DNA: TGTGCCAGCAGCCCCGTGGCGGGGGGGAGCGAGCAGTACTTC.

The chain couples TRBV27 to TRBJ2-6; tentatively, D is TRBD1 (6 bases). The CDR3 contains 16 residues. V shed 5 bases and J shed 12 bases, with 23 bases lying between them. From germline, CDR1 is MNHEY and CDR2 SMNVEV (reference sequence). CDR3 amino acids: CASSIGTSGAGTVLTF. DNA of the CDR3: TGTGCCAGCAGTATCGGGACAAGTGGAGCAGGAACCGTCCTGACTTTC. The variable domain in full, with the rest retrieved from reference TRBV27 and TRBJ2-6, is EAQVTQNPRYLITVTGKKLTVTCSQNMNHEYMSWYRQDPGLGLRQIYYSMNVEVTDKGDVPEGYKVSRKEKRNFPLILESPSPNQTSLYFCASSIGTSGAGTVLTFGAGSRLTVL.

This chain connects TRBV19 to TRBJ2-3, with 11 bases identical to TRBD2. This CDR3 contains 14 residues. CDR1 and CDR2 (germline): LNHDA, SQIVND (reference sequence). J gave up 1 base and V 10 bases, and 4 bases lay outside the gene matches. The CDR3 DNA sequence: TGTGCCACGGGACTAGCGGACGGCACAGATACGCAGTATTTT. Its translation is CATGLADGTDTQYF. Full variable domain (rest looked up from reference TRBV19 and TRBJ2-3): DGGITQSPKYLFRKEGQNVTLSCEQNLNHDAMYWYRQDPGQGLRLIYYSQIVNDFQKGDIAEGYSVSREKKESFPLTVTSAQKNPTAFYLCATGLADGTDTQYFGPGTRLTVL.

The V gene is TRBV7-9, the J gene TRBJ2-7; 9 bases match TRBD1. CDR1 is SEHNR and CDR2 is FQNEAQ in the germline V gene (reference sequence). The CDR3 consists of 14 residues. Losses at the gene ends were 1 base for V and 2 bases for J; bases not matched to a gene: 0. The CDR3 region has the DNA TGTGCCAGCAGCTTAGGGACAGGGGCCTACGAGCAGTACTTC. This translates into CASSLGTGAYEQYF.

CDR3 in DNA: TGTGCCACCAGCAGAGGGGGAACTAGCGGGAGGTTCTACACCGGGGAGCTGTTTTTT. Amino acids: CATSRGGTSGRFYTGELFF. The V call is TRBV15, the J call TRBJ2-2; 12 nucleotides agree with TRBD2. Germline V gene sequence: CDR1 LNHNV, CDR2 YYDKDF (reference sequence). Trimming removed 1 base from V and 3 bases from J; junction bases left unmatched: 9. The CDR3 spans 19 residues.

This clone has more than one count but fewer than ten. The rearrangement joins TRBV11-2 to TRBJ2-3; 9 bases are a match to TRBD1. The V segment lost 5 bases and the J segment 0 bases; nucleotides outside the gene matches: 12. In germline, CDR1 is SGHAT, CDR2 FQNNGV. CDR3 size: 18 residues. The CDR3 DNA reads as TGTGCCAGCAGCCCTCGGGGACAGGGAGTTTCTAGCACAGATACGCAGTATTTT. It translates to CASSPRGQGVSSTDTQYF.

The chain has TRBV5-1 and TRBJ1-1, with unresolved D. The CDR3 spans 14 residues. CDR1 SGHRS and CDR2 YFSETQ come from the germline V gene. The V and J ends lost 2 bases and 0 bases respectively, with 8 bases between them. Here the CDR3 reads CASSFQVMNTEAFF. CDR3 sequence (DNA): TGCGCCAGCAGCTTCCAGGTAATGAACACTGAAGCTTTCTTT.

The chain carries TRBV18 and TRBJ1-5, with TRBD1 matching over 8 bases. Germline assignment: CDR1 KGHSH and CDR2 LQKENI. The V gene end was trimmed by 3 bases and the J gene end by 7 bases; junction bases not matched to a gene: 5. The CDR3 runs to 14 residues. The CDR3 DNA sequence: TGTGCCAGCTCACCCGACAGGGGTAACCAGCCCCAGCATTTT. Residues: CASSPDRGNQPQHF.

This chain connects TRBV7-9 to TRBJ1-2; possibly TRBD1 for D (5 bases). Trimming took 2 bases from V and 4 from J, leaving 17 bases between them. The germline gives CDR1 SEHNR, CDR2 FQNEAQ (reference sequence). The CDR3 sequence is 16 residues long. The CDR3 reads CASSLQSGGTAYGYTF. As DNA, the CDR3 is TGTGCCAGCAGCTTACAATCAGGAGGGACCGCCTATGGCTACACCTTC.

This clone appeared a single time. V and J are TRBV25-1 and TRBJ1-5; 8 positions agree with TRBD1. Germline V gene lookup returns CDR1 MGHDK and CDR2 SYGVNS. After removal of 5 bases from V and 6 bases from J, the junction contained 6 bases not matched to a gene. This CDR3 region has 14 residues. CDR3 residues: CASSRTGGSQPQHF. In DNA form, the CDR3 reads TGTGCCAGCAGTCGAACAGGGGGTAGTCAGCCCCAGCATTTT.

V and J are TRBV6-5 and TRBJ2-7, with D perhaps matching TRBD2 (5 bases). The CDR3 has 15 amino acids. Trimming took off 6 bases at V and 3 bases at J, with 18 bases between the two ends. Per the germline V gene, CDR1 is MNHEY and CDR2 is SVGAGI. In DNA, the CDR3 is TGTGCCAGCAGCTTCGGACTTATGGGGAACTACGAGCAGTACTTC. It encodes CASSFGLMGNYEQYF.

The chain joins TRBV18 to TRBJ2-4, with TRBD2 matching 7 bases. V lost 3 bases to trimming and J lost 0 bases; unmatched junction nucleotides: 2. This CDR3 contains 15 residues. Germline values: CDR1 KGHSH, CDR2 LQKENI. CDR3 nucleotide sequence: TGTGCCAGCTCACCCGGGGAGGGAGCCAAAAACATTCAGTACTTC. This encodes CASSPGEGAKNIQYF.

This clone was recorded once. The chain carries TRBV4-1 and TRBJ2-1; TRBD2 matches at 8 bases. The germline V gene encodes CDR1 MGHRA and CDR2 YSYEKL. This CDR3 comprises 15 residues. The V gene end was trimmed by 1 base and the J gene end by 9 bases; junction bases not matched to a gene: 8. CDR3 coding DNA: TGCGCCAGCAGCCAAGGATCGACGGGAGGGTCTGAGCAGTTCTTC. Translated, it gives CASSQGSTGGSEQFF.

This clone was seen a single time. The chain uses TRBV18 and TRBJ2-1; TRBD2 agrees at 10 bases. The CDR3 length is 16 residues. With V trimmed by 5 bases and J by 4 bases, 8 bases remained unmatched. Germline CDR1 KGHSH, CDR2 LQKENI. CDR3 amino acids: CASSGLLAGEYNEQFF. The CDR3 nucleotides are TGTGCCAGCTCAGGGCTGCTAGCGGGAGAGTACAATGAGCAGTTCTTC.

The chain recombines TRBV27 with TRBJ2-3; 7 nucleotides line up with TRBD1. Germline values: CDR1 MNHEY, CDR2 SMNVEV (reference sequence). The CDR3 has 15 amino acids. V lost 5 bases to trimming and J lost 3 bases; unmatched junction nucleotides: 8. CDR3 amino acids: CASSLGTVPTDTQYF. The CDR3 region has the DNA TGTGCCAGCAGTCTAGGGACAGTCCCTACAGATACGCAGTATTTT.

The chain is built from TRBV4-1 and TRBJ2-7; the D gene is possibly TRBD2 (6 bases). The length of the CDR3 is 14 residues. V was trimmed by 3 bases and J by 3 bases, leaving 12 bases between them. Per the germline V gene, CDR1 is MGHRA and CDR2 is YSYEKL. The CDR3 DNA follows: TGCGCCAGCAGCCAGGGGGGATCCGACTACGAGCAGTACTTC. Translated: CASSQGGSDYEQYF.

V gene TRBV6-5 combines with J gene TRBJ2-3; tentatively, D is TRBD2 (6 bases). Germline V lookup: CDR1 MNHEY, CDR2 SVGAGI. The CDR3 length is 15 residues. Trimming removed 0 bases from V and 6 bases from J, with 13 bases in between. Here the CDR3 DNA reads TGTGCCAGCAGTTACTCCCAACGACTAGGGGATACGCAGTATTTT. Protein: CASSYSQRLGDTQYF.

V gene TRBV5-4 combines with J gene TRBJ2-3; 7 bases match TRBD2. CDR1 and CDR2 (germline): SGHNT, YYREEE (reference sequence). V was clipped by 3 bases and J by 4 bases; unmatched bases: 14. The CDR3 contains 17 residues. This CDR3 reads CASSWGLLRGGSDTQYF. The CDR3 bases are TGTGCCAGCAGCTGGGGACTATTGCGGGGAGGCTCAGATACGCAGTATTTT. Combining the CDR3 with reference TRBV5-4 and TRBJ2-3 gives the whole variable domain ETGVTQSPTHLIKTRGQQVTLRCSSQSGHNTVSWYQQALGQGPQFIFQYYREEENGRGNFPPRFSGLQFPNYSSELNVNALELDDSALYLCASSWGLLRGGSDTQYFGPGTRLTVL.